The 28 T cell receptor beta chains below were found in one sample sequenced in a study of glioma-infiltrating T cells. Amplification of TCR alpha and beta CDR3 regions from RNA used iRepertoire nested multiplex PCR. TCRdb re-derived calls from the multiplex PCR reads in MiXCR, one entry per CDR3 protein. This table has approximately 90,000 distinct CDR3 sequences, about 23% appearing once. The sequencing input was glioma tissue, nonneoplastic brain tissue, or PBMCs (not recorded which). The receptors shown here come from a human donor with low-grade glioma or glioblastoma, undergoing nonglioma brain surgery, or in good health (not recorded which).

The V call is TRBV12-3 or TRBV12-4, the J call TRBJ2-2; D is uncertain. Trimming took 5 bases from V and 9 from J, leaving 10 bases between them. This CDR3 has 12 amino acids. The CDR3 here is CASSPVLRELFF. The CDR3 DNA reads as TGTGCCAGCAGTCCGGTTCTCCGGGAGCTGTTTTTT.

This clonotype appeared many times. The rearrangement links TRBV7-7 to TRBJ2-3, with D maybe TRBD2 (5 bases). The germline V and J ends were trimmed by 5 bases and 4 bases, with 16 bases remaining between them. CDR1 and CDR2 (germline): SSHAT, FNYEAQ (reference sequence). The CDR3 totals 15 residues. The CDR3 bases are TGTGCCAGCAGCCCAAGTAGCGTTCGGGCAGATACGCAGTATTTT. Translated: CASSPSSVRADTQYF.

The table lists this clonotype with a count of one. This rearrangement joins TRBV9 to TRBJ2-7; D might be TRBD1 or TRBD2, each matching 7 bases. V shed 3 bases and J shed 6 bases, with 16 bases lying between them. Per the germline V gene, CDR1 is SGDLS and CDR2 is YYNGEE. The CDR3 runs to 14 residues. CDR3 region: CASSAQGRGSEQYF. DNA for the CDR3: TGTGCCAGCAGCGCACAGGGGCGGGGGTCCGAGCAGTACTTC. The whole variable domain, filled in from reference TRBV9 and TRBJ2-7, reads DSGVTQTPKHLITATGQRVTLRCSPRSGDLSVYWYQQSLDQGLQFLIQYYNGEERAKGNILERFSAQQFPDLHSELNLSSLELGDSALYFCASSAQGRGSEQYFGPGTRLTVT.

This clonotype was seen many times. The genes are TRBV20-1 and TRBJ1-1, with a tentative D call TRBD1 (6 bases). Deletions cut 6 bases from V and 6 bases from J, with 17 bases between. CDR3 length: 13 residues. In germline, CDR1 is DFQATT, CDR2 SNEGSKA (reference sequence). The CDR3 spells CSAPTGGGSEAFF. The CDR3 DNA reads as TGCAGTGCCCCGACAGGAGGGGGATCTGAAGCTTTCTTT.

The genes are TRBV5-4 and TRBJ2-7, with 8 nucleotides matching TRBD2. J gave up 6 bases and V 2 bases, and 4 bases lay outside the gene matches. The length of the CDR3 is 13 residues. CDR1 is SGHNT, CDR2 YYREEE, per germline (reference sequence). The CDR3 spells CASSFLSGIEQYF. For the CDR3, the DNA is TGTGCCAGCAGCTTCCTTAGCGGGATCGAGCAGTACTTC.

This clonotype showed up many times. The CDR3: CASSESPGLNTEAFF. In DNA form, the CDR3 reads TGTGCCAGCAGTGAATCGCCAGGGTTGAACACTGAAGCTTTCTTT. The genes are TRBV6-1 and TRBJ1-1; D is perhaps TRBD1 (5 bases). Trimming removed 2 bases at V and 0 bases at J, with 10 bases between. The CDR3 consists of 15 residues. Per the germline V gene, CDR1 is MNHNS and CDR2 is SASEGT.

This clonotype was counted a few times. This chain links TRBV12-3 or TRBV12-4 with TRBJ1-5, with a tentative D call TRBD1 (5 bases). The CDR3 runs to 15 residues. Trimming shortened V by 3 bases and J by 1 base, and 10 bases separated the two germline ends. CDR3 sequence (DNA): TGTGCCAGCAGTTTTCGGGGGGGAAGCAATCAGCCCCAGCATTTT. Its protein product is CASSFRGGSNQPQHF.

This clonotype turned up a few times. A much larger clone lies a single base off, so this may be a read error. The chain carries TRBV6-1 and TRBJ2-2; a possible D gene is TRBD1 (5 bases). With 5 bases removed from V and 3 bases from J, the gap between germline ends came to 10 bases. Germline V gene lookup returns CDR1 MNHNS and CDR2 SASEGT. The CDR3 runs to 14 residues. The chain's CDR3 is CASSLQGHTGELFF. The CDR3 DNA is TGTGCCAGCAGTTTGCAGGGTCACACCGGGGAGCTGTTTTTT.

In DNA form, the CDR3 reads TGTGCCAGCAGTTCGGGACCGGCTGTGGGTAACACCATATATTTT. This encodes CASSSGPAVGNTIYF. The chain employs TRBV12-3 or TRBV12-4 and TRBJ1-3; D might be TRBD1 (5 bases). The CDR3 length is 15 residues. V shed 4 bases and J shed 7 bases, with 17 bases lying between them.

This clonotype was recorded a few times. V gene TRBV29-1 combines with J gene TRBJ2-7; the match to TRBD1 covers 7 bases. This CDR3 is built from 13 residues. Trimming took 6 bases from V and 0 from J; bases not matched to a gene: 5. The germline CDR1 and CDR2 sequences are SQVTM and ANQGSEA. In nucleotides, the CDR3 is TGCAGCGTAACCGGGACAGTCTCCTACGAGCAGTACTTC. Its translation: CSVTGTVSYEQYF.

This clonotype was observed a handful of times. This chain links TRBV7-9 with TRBJ2-3; D gene ambiguous. The CDR3 totals 13 residues. The V end lost 2 bases, the J end lost 3 bases, and 6 bases lay between the germline ends. Germline loops: CDR1 SEHNR, CDR2 FQNEAQ (reference sequence). The CDR3 DNA sequence: TGTGCCAGCAGCTTATTCCAGACAGATACGCAGTATTTT. Its translation is CASSLFQTDTQYF.

This clonotype turned up a few times. The J gene is TRBJ1-1, the V gene TRBV9; D remains unclear. From germline, CDR1 is SGDLS and CDR2 YYNGEE. The CDR3 spans 14 residues. V shed 1 base and J shed 5 bases, with 12 bases lying between them. As DNA, the CDR3 is TGTGCCAGCAGCGTAAGCAGATATGATACTGAAGCTTTCTTT. This encodes CASSVSRYDTEAFF.

About this clonotype: A much larger clone sits a single nucleotide away, making a read error possible. The V call is TRBV4-1, the J call TRBJ2-7, with a possible D match to TRBD2 (5 bases). There are 12 residues in the CDR3. Germline V gene data show CDR1 as MGHRA and CDR2 as YSYEKL. The V gene lost 0 bases and the J gene lost 12 bases, with 12 bases spanning the gap. For the CDR3, the DNA is TGCGCCAGCAGCCAAGATGGGAGCCGTAGGTACTTC. Its protein product is CASSQDGSRRYF.

In regard to this clonotype: It may be a read error: a sequence one base away is much more abundant. The DNA for the CDR3 is TGTGCCAGCTCACCGGACAGGTGCTCCTACGAGCAGTACTTC. It encodes CASSPDRCSYEQYF. This chain uses TRBV18 with TRBJ2-7; TRBD1 agrees at 7 bases. The junction had 2 bases not matched to a gene; V was cut back by 3 bases and J by 0 bases. From germline, CDR1 is KGHSH and CDR2 LQKENI. This CDR3 contains 14 residues.

The CDR3 loop is CAISESLGKRSTDTQYF. For the CDR3, the DNA is TGTGCCATCAGTGAGTCGCTTGGTAAGCGGAGCACAGATACGCAGTATTTT. The chain combines TRBV10-3 with TRBJ2-3; D might be TRBD2 (5 bases). This CDR3 has 17 amino acids. CDR1 and CDR2 from the germline V gene are ENHRY and SYGVKD. Trimming shortened V by 0 bases and J by 0 bases, and 13 bases separated the two germline ends.

This clonotype showed up many times. The chain joins TRBV27 to TRBJ2-7; D is perhaps TRBD1 or TRBD2 (6 bases each). The CDR3 totals 14 residues. V was cut by 5 bases and J by 5 bases, with 16 bases left in between. CDR1 MNHEY and CDR2 SMNVEV come from the germline V gene (reference sequence). In DNA, the CDR3 is TGTGCCAGCAGTCTGAAGGGGGAGGAACACGAGCAGTACTTC. This codes for CASSLKGEEHEQYF.

This sequence joins TRBV7-2 and TRBJ2-2; TRBD1 might be the D (6 bases). CDR1 is SGHTA, CDR2 FQGNSA, per germline. This CDR3 region has 18 residues. V was shortened by 2 bases and J by 8 bases, with 24 bases between the two germline ends. The CDR3 coding sequence is TGTGCCAGCAGCTTAACGCCGCGGGCAACAGGGTCGAGGGGGGAGCTGTTTTTT. It specifies CASSLTPRATGSRGELFF.

In the case of this clonotype: A much larger clone sits a single nucleotide away, making a read error possible. The rearrangement joins TRBV2 to TRBJ1-5, with D possibly being TRBD1 (6 bases). CDR1 is SNHLY and CDR2 is FYNNEI in the germline V gene. This CDR3 has 12 residues. CDR3 in amino acids: CASSDSHQTQHF. CDR3 nucleotides: TGTGCCAGCTCGGACAGTCATCAGACCCAGCATTTT.

This clonotype turned up a few times. V is TRBV2 and J is TRBJ2-3, with 11 positions matching TRBD2. This CDR3 comprises 15 residues. After removal of 3 bases from V and 5 bases from J, the junction contained 4 bases not matched to a gene. Germline V gene lookup returns CDR1 SNHLY and CDR2 FYNNEI. The CDR3 bases are TGTGCCAGCAGTGAGCTAGCGGGAGGTGGAGATACGCAGTATTTT. This encodes CASSELAGGGDTQYF.

This clonotype was recorded a few times. The chain links TRBV3-1 to TRBJ1-2; D unresolved. The CDR3 has 15 amino acids. Trimming left V 1 base short and J 8 bases short, with 17 bases between. Germline V CDR1 and CDR2: LGHDT, YNNKEL (reference sequence). The CDR3 nucleotides are TGTGCCAGCAGCCAAGGGGTCCCCCGGGTCCACGGCTACACCTTC. Translated: CASSQGVPRVHGYTF. Using reference TRBV3-1 and TRBJ1-2 for the parts outside the CDR3, the full variable domain is DTAVSQTPKYLVTQMGNDKSIKCEQNLGHDTMYWYKQDSKKFLKIMFSYNNKELIINETVPNRFSPKSPDKAHLNLHINSLELGDSAVYFCASSQGVPRVHGYTFGSGTRLTVV.

This clonotype has at least ten counts. This chain connects TRBV6-1 to TRBJ2-7; 7 bases match TRBD1. V shed 4 bases and J 4 bases; nucleotides not matched to a gene: 13. Germline lookup yields CDR1 MNHNS and CDR2 SASEGT. This CDR3 spans 16 amino acids. As DNA, the CDR3 is TGTGCCAGCAGTGGGTGGGACCCCGGGACAGCTTACGAGCAGTACTTC. Translating gives CASSGWDPGTAYEQYF.

The rearrangement joins TRBV19 to TRBJ1-2, with D tentatively TRBD1 (5 bases). Germline CDR1 and CDR2: LNHDA and SQIVND (reference sequence). The CDR3 sequence is 15 residues long. Trimming removed 5 bases at V and 2 bases at J, with 15 bases between. CDR3 nucleotides: TGTGCCAGTAGTGATCCGTGGGGCCTCAACTATGGCTACACCTTC. Its protein is CASSDPWGLNYGYTF.

This clonotype occurred many times. The chain links TRBV29-1 to TRBJ2-5; either TRBD1 or TRBD2 may fit D (5 bases each). The V end was cut by 8 bases, the J end by 5 bases, with 15 bases between. Per germline, CDR1 SQVTM and CDR2 ANQGSEA. This CDR3 spans 12 amino acids. This CDR3 reads CSPPGTMETQYF. In DNA form, the CDR3 reads TGCAGCCCACCCGGGACGATGGAGACCCAGTACTTC.

In its sample, this clonotype was seen a few times. J is TRBJ2-1 and V is TRBV29-1; tentative D call: TRBD2 (6 bases). CDR3 size: 13 residues. V was trimmed by 5 bases and J by 9 bases, leaving 17 bases between them. CDR1 and CDR2 (germline): SQVTM, ANQGSEA. The CDR3 spells CSVLILTRSEQFF. In nucleotides, the CDR3 is TGCAGCGTTCTAATTCTGACTAGATCTGAGCAGTTCTTC.

This clonotype has a single count. The gene calls are TRBV20-1 and TRBJ2-7; 8 nucleotides align to TRBD2. CDR1 is DFQATT, CDR2 SNEGSKA, per germline (reference sequence). This CDR3 comprises 14 residues. The CDR3 region has the DNA TGCAGGGCAAAGAGGACAAGCGGGAGTTACGAGCAGTACTTC. It codes for CRAKRTSGSYEQYF.

This clonotype was recorded at least ten times. The CDR3 is CSASQGFGNQPQHF. CDR3 in DNA: TGCAGTGCTAGTCAGGGTTTCGGCAATCAGCCCCAGCATTTT. The chain combines TRBV20-1 with TRBJ1-5; D is perhaps TRBD1 (5 bases). Germline V CDR1 and CDR2: DFQATT, SNEGSKA (reference sequence). V was pared by 3 bases and J by 2 bases, with 11 bases between. The CDR3 totals 14 residues.

This clonotype appeared a few times. J is TRBJ2-1 and V is TRBV2, with TRBD2 matching 14 bases. The germline CDR1 and CDR2 sequences are SNHLY and FYNNEI. The CDR3 length is 18 residues. Trimming removed 4 bases from V and 0 bases from J; junction bases left unmatched: 5. The CDR3 spells CASSGLAGGKSSYNEQFF. CDR3 DNA sequence: TGTGCCAGCAGTGGACTAGCGGGGGGGAAAAGCTCCTACAATGAGCAGTTCTTC.

This clonotype has at least ten counts. The chain uses TRBV20-1 and TRBJ1-6; D not resolved. Trimming shortened V by 1 base and J by 10 bases, and 14 bases separated the two germline ends. Germline CDR1 reads DFQATT; CDR2 reads SNEGSKA (reference sequence). The CDR3 runs 14 residues. CDR3 nucleotides: TGCAGTGCTAGAGCTCAAGGGTGGGGATCACCCCTCCACTTT. Translation: CSARAQGWGSPLHF.